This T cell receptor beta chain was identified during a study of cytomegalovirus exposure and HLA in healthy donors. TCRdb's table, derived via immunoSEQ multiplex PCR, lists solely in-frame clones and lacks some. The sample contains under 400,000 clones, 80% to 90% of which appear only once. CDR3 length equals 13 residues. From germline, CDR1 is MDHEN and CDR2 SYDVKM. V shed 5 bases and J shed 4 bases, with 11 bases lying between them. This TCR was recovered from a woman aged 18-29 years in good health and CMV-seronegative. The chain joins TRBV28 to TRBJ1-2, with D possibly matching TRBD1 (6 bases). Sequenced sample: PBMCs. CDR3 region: CASSQSGVYGYTF. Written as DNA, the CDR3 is TGTGCCAGCAGTCAATCAGGGGTCTATGGCTACACCTTC.